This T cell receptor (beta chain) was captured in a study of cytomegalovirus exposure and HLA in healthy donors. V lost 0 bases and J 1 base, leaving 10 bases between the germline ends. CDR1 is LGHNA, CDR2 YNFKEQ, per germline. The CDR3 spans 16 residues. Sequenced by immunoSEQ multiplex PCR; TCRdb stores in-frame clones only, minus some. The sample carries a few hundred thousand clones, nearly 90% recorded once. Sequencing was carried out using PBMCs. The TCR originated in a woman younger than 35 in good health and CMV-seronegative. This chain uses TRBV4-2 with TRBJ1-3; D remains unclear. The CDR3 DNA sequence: TGTGCCAGCAGCCAAGATCCATGGAGATCTGGAAACACCATATATTTT. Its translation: CASSQDPWRSGNTIYF.